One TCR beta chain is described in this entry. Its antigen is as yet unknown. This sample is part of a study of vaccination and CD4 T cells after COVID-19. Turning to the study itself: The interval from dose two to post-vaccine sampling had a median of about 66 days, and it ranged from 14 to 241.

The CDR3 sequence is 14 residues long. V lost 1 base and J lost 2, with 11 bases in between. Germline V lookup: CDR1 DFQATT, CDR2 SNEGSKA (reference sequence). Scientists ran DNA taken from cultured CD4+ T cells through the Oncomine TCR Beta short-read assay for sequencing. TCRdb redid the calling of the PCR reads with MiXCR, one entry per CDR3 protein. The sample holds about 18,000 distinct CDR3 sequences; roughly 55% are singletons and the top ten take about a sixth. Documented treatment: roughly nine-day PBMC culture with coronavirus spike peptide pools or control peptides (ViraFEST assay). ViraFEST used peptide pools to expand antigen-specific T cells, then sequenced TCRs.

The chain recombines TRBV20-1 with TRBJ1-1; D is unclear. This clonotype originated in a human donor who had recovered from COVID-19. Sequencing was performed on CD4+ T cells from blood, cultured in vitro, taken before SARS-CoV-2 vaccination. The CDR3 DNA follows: TGCAGTGCTAGAGGACCCCCCAGCAACACTGAAGCTTTCTTT. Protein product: CSARGPPSNTEAFF.